This paragraph covers one TCR beta chain sequence. No antigen is known for it. The CDR3 length is 13 residues. J lost 5 bases, V lost 4 bases, and 2 bases had no gene match. The germline gives CDR1 MGHDK, CDR2 SYGVNS. Only in-frame clones appear in the TCRdb table, and some are missing; sequencing was by immunoSEQ multiplex PCR. The data show approximately 150,000 clones, 90% seen once. This sample is drawn from a study of T cell responses to AZD1222 COVID-19 vaccine. Study-level points and caveats: White British donors predominated, females outnumbered males, and clonal diversity was possibly underestimated.

This receptor was taken from an adult who received the AZD1222 COVID-19 vaccine. The chain joins TRBV25-1 to TRBJ1-5; the match to TRBD1 covers 7 bases. The sequences come from peripheral blood, collected 28 days after the second AZD1222 dose. CDR3 residues: CASSGTGDQPQHF. The CDR3 DNA follows: TGTGCCAGCAGTGGAACAGGGGATCAGCCCCAGCATTTT.